One and the same sample provided the 27 T cell receptor beta chains below, sequenced in a study of cytomegalovirus exposure and HLA in healthy donors. In the PCR, 60 Vbeta and 13 Jbeta primers were used. Method: immunoSEQ multiplex PCR; TCRdb's copy keeps in-frame clones and lacks some. The sample has about 140,000 clones; about 64% are singletons. The material sequenced was PBMCs. Every receptor here comes from a man aged 55 to 70 in good health and CMV-seronegative.

The chain has TRBV11-2 and TRBJ2-2, with 11 bases lining up with TRBD2. In germline, CDR1 is SGHAT, CDR2 FQNNGV. This CDR3 has 16 residues. Trimming cost V 2 bases and J 6 bases; bases outside gene matches: 5. CDR3 coding DNA: TGTGCCAGCAGCTTACGGCTAGCGGGAGGAGCCGGGGAGCTGTTTTTT. Its protein is CASSLRLAGGAGELFF.

This chain connects TRBV11-2 to TRBJ2-5, with TRBD2 matching over 8 bases. The CDR3 sequence is 12 residues long. With 0 bases clipped from V and 11 bases from J, the junction kept 2 bases outside the gene matches. Germline V CDR1 and CDR2: SGHAT, FQNNGV. The CDR3 DNA is TGTGCCAGCAGCTTAGATGCGGGGGGTCAGTACTTC. Residues: CASSLDAGGQYF. Full variable domain (remainder filled in from reference TRBV11-2 and TRBJ2-5): EAGVAQSPRYKIIEKRQSVAFWCNPISGHATLYWYQQILGQGPKLLIQFQNNGVVDDSQLPKDRFSAERLKGVDSTLKIQPAKLEDSAVYLCASSLDAGGQYFGPGTRLLVL.

The chain combines TRBV7-3 with TRBJ1-1; 7 nucleotides align to TRBD1. J lost 14 bases, V lost 0 bases, and 9 bases had no gene match. This CDR3 has 13 amino acids. From germline, CDR1 is SGHTA and CDR2 FQGTGA. The CDR3 nucleotides read TGTGCCAGCAGCTTAACAGGGGGCGAAACGGGGTTCTTT. It is translated as CASSLTGGETGFF.

This clone was detected a few times. V gene TRBV19 combines with J gene TRBJ2-5; no clear D. The germline V gene encodes CDR1 LNHDA and CDR2 SQIVND (reference sequence). The CDR3 consists of 13 residues. Trimming shortened V by 5 bases and J by 2 bases, and 9 bases separated the two germline ends. CDR3 bases: TGTGCCAGTAGTGTAGCCCGGCAAGAGACCCAGTACTTC. Its translation is CASSVARQETQYF.

In this sample, this clone turned up a few times. CDR3 sequence reads: CASSSAGQGYEQYF. The CDR3 bases are TGTGCCAGCAGCTCCGCGGGACAGGGCTACGAGCAGTACTTC. The V and J genes are TRBV7-3 and TRBJ2-7; 9 bases map to TRBD1. The CDR3 is made up of 14 amino acids. After removal of 4 bases from V and 3 bases from J, the junction contained 4 bases not matched to a gene. Germline loops: CDR1 SGHTA, CDR2 FQGTGA.

V gene TRBV27 combines with J gene TRBJ1-5; D possibly corresponds to TRBD1 (6 bases). Deletions cut 6 bases from V and 3 bases from J, with 18 bases between. The CDR3 has 16 residues. The germline CDR1 and CDR2 sequences are MNHEY and SMNVEV (reference sequence). The CDR3 coding sequence is TGTGCCAGCAGACTCCGGGCCACAGGGATCAATCAGCCCCAGCATTTT. This codes for CASRLRATGINQPQHF.

The chain couples TRBV29-1 to TRBJ1-5; D not certain. Germline-derived CDR1 and CDR2 are SQVTM and ANQGSEA. The germline V and J ends were trimmed by 5 bases and 2 bases, with 13 bases remaining between them. This CDR3 contains 14 residues. DNA of the CDR3: TGCAGCGTTTCCCCGGGAGGTGGCAATCAGCCCCAGCATTTT. Protein: CSVSPGGGNQPQHF.

The J gene is TRBJ2-6, the V gene TRBV7-9, with D perhaps TRBD2 (6 bases). The CDR3 has 16 residues. V lost 0 bases, J lost 4 bases, and 10 bases lay in between. The germline V gene has CDR1 SEHNR and CDR2 FQNEAQ (reference sequence). CDR3 residues: CASSLAAGTGANVLTF. CDR3 DNA: TGTGCCAGCAGCTTAGCGGCGGGGACCGGGGCCAACGTCCTGACTTTC.

About this clone: At the DNA level, this CDR3 is encoded by other sequences in the same sample as well. The chain employs TRBV5-1 and TRBJ1-1, with 9 nucleotides matching TRBD1. CDR3 length: 13 residues. The V gene end was trimmed by 4 bases and the J gene end by 5 bases; junction bases not matched to a gene: 3. Germline CDR1 and CDR2: SGHRS and YFSETQ. CDR3 residues: CASSRDRETEAFF. CDR3 nucleotides: TGCGCCAGCAGCAGGGACAGGGAGACTGAAGCTTTCTTT.

The J gene is TRBJ1-2, the V gene TRBV19; weak D call: TRBD1 (6 bases). Germline V gene sequence: CDR1 LNHDA, CDR2 SQIVND (reference sequence). Trimming stripped 6 bases from V and 3 bases from J, with 14 bases between. The CDR3 runs 14 residues. The CDR3 nucleotides are TGTGCCAGTAGCCGTACGGGACAAGACTATGGCTACACCTTC. Protein: CASSRTGQDYGYTF.

The chain links TRBV5-1 to TRBJ1-5; 11 nucleotides line up with TRBD1. The CDR3 is 16 amino acids. Germline CDR1 and CDR2: SGHRS and YFSETQ. Trimming cost V 3 bases and J 0 bases; bases outside gene matches: 2. The DNA for the CDR3 is TGCGCCAGCAGCTGGACAGGGGGCTATAGCAATCAGCCCCAGCATTTT. Amino acid sequence: CASSWTGGYSNQPQHF.

The V and J genes are TRBV5-1 and TRBJ2-3; 8 positions agree with TRBD2. Germline V CDR1 and CDR2: SGHRS, YFSETQ. This CDR3 is built from 16 residues. Trimming took 0 bases from V and 2 from J; bases not matched to a gene: 5. The CDR3 DNA is TGCGCCAGCAGCTTGGAAGTAGCGGGGAACACAGATACGCAGTATTTT. Encoded protein: CASSLEVAGNTDTQYF.

The rearrangement links TRBV29-1 to TRBJ2-3, with 8 nucleotides matching TRBD1. This CDR3 is 12 amino acids long. V lost 7 bases and J lost 6; bases outside the gene matches: 6. Looked up from germline, CDR1 is SQVTM and CDR2 is ANQGSEA. CDR3 DNA sequence: TGCAGCGCACGGACAGGGTCGGATACGCAGTATTTT. Protein sequence: CSARTGSDTQYF.

The CDR3 DNA reads TGTGCCAGCAGTGAACGGGAGGAACCAGATACGCAGTATTTT. Translating gives CASSEREEPDTQYF. The rearrangement joins TRBV25-1 to TRBJ2-3, with 7 bases matching TRBD2. Germline CDR1 and CDR2: MGHDK and SYGVNS. Unmatched junction bases numbered 3, after V lost 2 bases and J lost 4 bases. There are 14 residues in the CDR3.

This clone turned up a few times. The rearrangement uses TRBV29-1 and TRBJ2-2; D is unresolved. Germline V gene sequence: CDR1 SQVTM, CDR2 ANQGSEA. Trimming pared 5 bases from V and 3 bases from J, leaving 13 bases between. This CDR3 is 14 amino acids long. The CDR3 region is CSVSGWIDTGELFF. CDR3 nucleotides: TGCAGCGTTTCAGGTTGGATAGACACCGGGGAGCTGTTTTTT.

This clone was seen more than once but under ten times. V usage is TRBV28 and J usage is TRBJ1-2; D may be TRBD1 (5 bases). V was cut by 5 bases and J by 8 bases, with 9 bases left in between. The CDR3 extends over 11 amino acids. Germline V gene lookup returns CDR1 MDHEN and CDR2 SYDVKM. CDR3 in amino acids: CASSLGGGYTF. The CDR3 coding sequence is TGTGCCAGCAGTCTCGGGGGAGGCTACACCTTC.

The V and J genes are TRBV6-5 and TRBJ2-3, with D possibly matching TRBD2 (7 bases). The CDR3 extends over 16 amino acids. CDR1 and CDR2 (germline): MNHEY, SVGAGI. V gave up 0 bases and J gave up 6 bases, with 16 bases separating them. In DNA, the CDR3 is TGTGCCAGCAGTTACTCGAGGGGGGGCGCGACGGATACGCAGTATTTT. As protein: CASSYSRGGATDTQYF.

This clone was observed a handful of times. The V and J genes are TRBV9 and TRBJ1-1; no clear D gene. The length of the CDR3 is 14 residues. Germline V lookup: CDR1 SGDLS, CDR2 YYNGEE. The ends were cut back, 0 bases at V and 0 bases at J, with 6 bases in the middle. CDR3 amino acids: CASSVAQLNTEAFF. CDR3 DNA sequence: TGTGCCAGCAGCGTAGCACAGCTGAACACTGAAGCTTTCTTT.

V and J are TRBV5-1 and TRBJ2-7; TRBD1 is a possible D gene (7 bases). V lost 4 bases and J lost 2, with 19 bases in between. The length of the CDR3 is 16 residues. CDR1 and CDR2 (germline): SGHRS, YFSETQ. CDR3 sequence (DNA): TGCGCCAGCAGCCCCTGGGGGAGGCAGGGGGCCTACGAGCAGTACTTC. Residues: CASSPWGRQGAYEQYF.

This clone came up many times. The CDR3 is CASSFEPPAYEQYF. The CDR3 DNA reads as TGTGCCAGCAGTTTTGAGCCACCCGCCTACGAGCAGTACTTC. V and J are TRBV28 and TRBJ2-7, with D unclear. Trimming shortened V by 3 bases and J by 2 bases, and 11 bases separated the two germline ends. In germline, CDR1 is MDHEN, CDR2 SYDVKM. There are 14 residues in the CDR3.

The CDR3, as DNA: TGTGCCAGCAGCTTAAGACAGCACTCTGGGGCCAACGTCCTGACTTTC. Translated: CASSLRQHSGANVLTF. V usage is TRBV7-2 and J usage is TRBJ2-6; possible D gene TRBD1, 5 bases. Trimming pared 2 bases from V and 0 bases from J, leaving 8 bases between. CDR1 is SGHTA, CDR2 FQGNSA, per germline. The CDR3 loop spans 16 amino acids. Looking up the rest from reference TRBV7-2 and TRBJ2-6 gives the full variable domain: GAGVSQSPSNKVTEKGKDVELRCDPISGHTALYWYRQSLGQGLEFLIYFQGNSAPDKSGLPSDRFSAERTGGSVSTLTIQRTQQEDSAVYLCASSLRQHSGANVLTFGAGSRLTVL.

This clone was found a few times. This chain links TRBV5-5 with TRBJ2-2; 8 bases line up with TRBD2. V dropped 2 bases and J dropped 0; count of bases not matched to a gene: 6. Germline V gene data show CDR1 as SGHKS and CDR2 as YYEKEE (reference sequence). CDR3 length: 17 amino acids. CDR3 loop: CASSLSSGAANTGELFF. Here the CDR3 DNA reads TGTGCCAGCAGCTTAAGTAGCGGGGCCGCGAACACCGGGGAGCTGTTTTTT.

V and J are TRBV5-1 and TRBJ2-3; 7 positions agree with TRBD1. The CDR3 is made up of 14 amino acids. Germline V gene data show CDR1 as SGHRS and CDR2 as YFSETQ. The J segment lost 5 bases and the V segment lost 0 bases, leaving 3 bases of the junction unmatched. The CDR3 sequence is CASSLGQGKDTQYF. In nucleotides, the CDR3 is TGCGCCAGCAGCTTGGGACAGGGAAAAGATACGCAGTATTTT.

The chain combines TRBV5-1 with TRBJ2-2, with D possibly matching TRBD2 (6 bases). Germline CDR1 is SGHRS and CDR2 is YFSETQ. With 1 base removed from V and 0 bases from J, the gap between germline ends came to 13 bases. There are 17 residues in the CDR3. CDR3 sequence (DNA): TGCGCCAGCAGCTTGACTCCATCGGGAGCGAACACCGGGGAGCTGTTTTTT. It specifies CASSLTPSGANTGELFF.

The rearrangement links TRBV28 to TRBJ2-2; 10 bases are a match to TRBD2. The length of the CDR3 is 15 residues. CDR1 and CDR2 from the germline V gene are MDHEN and SYDVKM. Trimming removed 2 bases from V and 4 bases from J; junction bases left unmatched: 1. This chain's CDR3 is CASSLLAGVTGELFF. The DNA for the CDR3 is TGTGCCAGCAGTTTACTAGCGGGAGTCACCGGGGAGCTGTTTTTT.

This clone was counted a few times. The rearrangement uses TRBV7-2 and TRBJ1-2, with D possibly being TRBD1 (6 bases). Deletions cut 4 bases from V and 2 bases from J, with 11 bases between. The CDR3 consists of 14 residues. CDR1 and CDR2 (germline): SGHTA, FQGNSA. CDR3 amino acids: CASSSTGTNYGYTF. The CDR3 DNA reads TGTGCCAGCAGCTCTACCGGGACAAACTATGGCTACACCTTC. Full variable domain (outside the CDR3, taken from reference TRBV7-2 and TRBJ1-2): GAGVSQSPSNKVTEKGKDVELRCDPISGHTALYWYRQSLGQGLEFLIYFQGNSAPDKSGLPSDRFSAERTGGSVSTLTIQRTQQEDSAVYLCASSSTGTNYGYTFGSGTRLTVV.

The V call is TRBV7-3, the J call TRBJ2-1, with 8 positions matching TRBD2. The V gene end was trimmed by 5 bases and the J gene end by 9 bases; junction bases not matched to a gene: 9. CDR1 and CDR2 from the germline V gene are SGHTA and FQGTGA. CDR3 size: 14 residues. Here the CDR3 reads CASSRSAGEGEQFF. The CDR3 DNA sequence: TGTGCCAGCAGCCGGTCAGCGGGAGAGGGTGAGCAGTTCTTC.